This T cell receptor beta chain is drawn from a study of blood T cell repertoires in COVID-19. Study background: Samples taken during acute and convalescent COVID-19 were collected in the United States, Italy and Spain. PBMCs, B-cell-depleted T cells, or T cells were the source of the cDNA or gDNA that made up the material.

One Seattle source followed patients from active infection through their disease course. How the authors handled the data: Reference gene primer amplification in the assay estimated nucleated cell counts. Generated by immunoSEQ multiplex PCR, the TCRdb table keeps only in-frame clones and is missing some. The DNA gave D and trimming, while V, J and clone size come from that table. Of roughly 300,000 clones in the sample, roughly 84% were seen once. The CDR3 covers 11 residues. Germline CDR1 and CDR2: DFQATT and SNEGSKA (reference sequence). V dropped 1 base and J dropped 10 bases, with 7 bases sitting between them.

Sequenced: peripheral blood. The TCR originated in a human donor with COVID-19, enrolled during active disease. The donor label of this sample is uncertain. The chain is built from TRBV20-1 and TRBJ1-4; D is unresolved. CDR3 nucleotide sequence: TGCAGTGCTAGAGCGGGAGGAAAACTGTTTTTT. The encoded protein is CSARAGGKLFF.